What follows are 23 T cell receptor beta chains derived from one specimen sequenced in a study of T cell responses to AZD1222 COVID-19 vaccine (dated by TCRdb to about 2021). Library construction relied on the immunoSEQ multiplex PCR assay. TCRdb retrieved this table from immuneACCESS and kept in-frame rearrangements only. Not all clones are present; in checked studies, unresolved V genes account for under half, and no reason is known for the remainder. In all, the sample holds over 100,000 clones, and approximately 90% of those were seen once. The ten largest clonotypes hold 7% to 9% of the sample. The time point label corresponds to: baseline before first vaccination. Sample: peripheral blood, taken on day 0 of AZD1222 vaccination. Source of these receptors: an adult in good health.

This sequence joins TRBV7-9 and TRBJ1-1; a possible D gene is TRBD1 (6 bases). The CDR3 is made up of 15 amino acids. Germline CDR1 and CDR2: SEHNR and FQNEAQ (reference sequence). V lost 5 bases, J lost 1 base, and 14 bases lay in between. The CDR3 DNA follows: TGTGCCAGCAGCCCTCACGGGACACAGAACACTGAAGCTTTCTTT. Its translation: CASSPHGTQNTEAFF.

CDR3 loop: CASSVVTGGEQFF. In nucleotides, the CDR3 is TGTGCCAGCAGCGTAGTAACAGGAGGTGAGCAGTTCTTC. The chain links TRBV9 to TRBJ2-1; D could derive from TRBD1 or TRBD2 (5 bases each). Germline V gene sequence: CDR1 SGDLS, CDR2 YYNGEE. This CDR3 is built from 13 residues. The V gene lost 0 bases and the J gene lost 9 bases, with 10 bases spanning the gap.

The chain recombines TRBV7-2 with TRBJ2-1; D is uncertain. The CDR3 length is 13 residues. Trimming removed 3 bases at V and 7 bases at J, with 10 bases between. Germline CDR1 reads SGHTA; CDR2 reads FQGNSA. CDR3 sequence: CASSLAWVNEQFF. The CDR3 DNA reads as TGTGCCAGCAGCTTGGCGTGGGTGAATGAGCAGTTCTTC.

This chain uses TRBV6-1 with TRBJ2-5, with TRBD2 matching over 12 bases. The CDR3 is 15 amino acids. Trimming at V came to 6 bases and at J to 4 bases, leaving 6 bases not matched to a gene. The germline gives CDR1 MNHNS, CDR2 SASEGT. The DNA of the CDR3 is TGTGCCAGCAGCCTCGGACTAGCGGGACGAGAGACCCAGTACTTC. This gives the protein CASSLGLAGRETQYF.

The CDR3, as DNA: TGCGCCCTCGGTGGGGGTTTCGGTCAGCCCCAGCATTTT. Its translation is CALGGGFGQPQHF. This chain uses TRBV5-1 with TRBJ1-5; tentative D call: TRBD1 (5 bases). The CDR3 is made up of 13 amino acids. CDR1 SGHRS and CDR2 YFSETQ come from the germline V gene. V gave up 10 bases and J gave up 6 bases, with 17 bases separating them.

The chain combines TRBV5-3 with TRBJ2-1, with 13 bases that match TRBD2. TRBV5-3 is classed as an ORF, of uncertain function. V lost 0 bases, J lost 12 bases, and 15 bases stayed unmatched. This CDR3 is built from 18 residues. CDR3 amino acids: CARSLELAGGPVSLRQFF. Here the CDR3 DNA reads TGTGCCAGAAGCTTGGAACTAGCGGGAGGGCCGGTATCTTTACGGCAGTTCTTC.

J is TRBJ2-1 and V is TRBV19; D may match TRBD1 or TRBD2 (5 bases each). CDR3 length: 15 amino acids. Germline V gene data show CDR1 as LNHDA and CDR2 as SQIVND (reference sequence). V was clipped by 4 bases and J by 5 bases, with 15 bases between them. The CDR3 is CASSKPGAPDNEQFF. In nucleotides, the CDR3 is TGTGCCAGTAGTAAGCCCGGGGCTCCAGACAATGAGCAGTTCTTC.

The V and J genes are TRBV4-3 and TRBJ1-1; D call uncertain. Germline V lookup: CDR1 LGHNA, CDR2 YSLEER. The V gene lost 0 bases and the J gene lost 3 bases, with 8 bases spanning the gap. CDR3 size: 14 residues. The DNA of the CDR3 is TGCGCCAGCAGCCAAGAACGCACGTACACTGAAGCTTTCTTT. Protein: CASSQERTYTEAFF.

The genes are TRBV2 and TRBJ1-2; TRBD1 is a possible D gene (5 bases). CDR3 length equals 15 residues. The germline V and J ends were trimmed by 6 bases and 2 bases, with 16 bases remaining between them. Germline V gives CDR1 SNHLY, CDR2 FYNNEI. CDR3 residues: CASRPWTQSNYGYTF. For the CDR3, the DNA is TGTGCCAGCAGACCCTGGACACAATCGAACTATGGCTACACCTTC.

J is TRBJ2-5 and V is TRBV12-3 or TRBV12-4, with D unresolved. Trimming removed 3 bases at V and 5 bases at J, with 7 bases between. This CDR3 region has 12 residues. CDR3 in amino acids: CASSFAAETQYF. The DNA for the CDR3 is TGTGCCAGCAGTTTTGCGGCGGAGACCCAGTACTTC.

The rearrangement links TRBV30 to TRBJ1-4; D ambiguous. The V end lost 1 base, the J end lost 0 bases, and 9 bases lay between the germline ends. Per germline, CDR1 GTSNPN and CDR2 SVGIG (reference sequence). This CDR3 has 15 amino acids. This CDR3 is CAWSATVATNEKLFF. The CDR3 DNA is TGTGCCTGGAGTGCTACAGTTGCAACTAATGAAAAACTGTTTTTT.

There are a few counts of this clone. V is TRBV4-1 and J is TRBJ2-5; 9 bases map to TRBD1. The CDR3 consists of 17 residues. J was trimmed by 2 bases and V by 4 bases; bases with no gene match: 11. Looked up from germline, CDR1 is MGHRA and CDR2 is YSYEKL. The CDR3 DNA is TGCGCCAGCAGCCCCCGCGCAGGAGGGACAGGGCAAGAGACCCAGTACTTC. Protein product: CASSPRAGGTGQETQYF.

The chain couples TRBV5-1 to TRBJ1-5, with TRBD1 matching over 10 bases. CDR3 length equals 16 residues. J was trimmed by 5 bases and V by 4 bases; bases with no gene match: 9. The V gene's germline CDR1 is SGHRS and CDR2 YFSETQ. CDR3 residues: CASSPTGQGGDQPQHF. CDR3 sequence (DNA): TGCGCCAGCAGCCCAACTGGACAGGGGGGGGATCAGCCCCAGCATTTT.

The rearrangement joins TRBV19 to TRBJ1-6; TRBD1 matches at 9 bases. The CDR3 covers 19 residues. J lost 1 base, V lost 5 bases, and 12 bases had no gene match. Per the germline V gene, CDR1 is LNHDA and CDR2 is SQIVND (reference sequence). The CDR3: CASSPHSDRGESYNSPLHF. In DNA, the CDR3 is TGTGCCAGTAGTCCACATTCGGACAGGGGTGAGTCCTATAATTCACCCCTCCACTTT.

The J gene is TRBJ1-2, the V gene TRBV2, with 7 bases identical to TRBD1. With 8 bases clipped from V and 5 bases from J, the junction kept 14 bases outside the gene matches. CDR1 and CDR2 (germline): SNHLY, FYNNEI. The CDR3 consists of 15 residues. The CDR3 nucleotides read TGTGCCAGCTTACCGACTAGACAGGGTGGTTATGGCTACACCTTC. Protein sequence: CASLPTRQGGYGYTF.

In DNA form, the CDR3 reads TGTGCCAGCAGCACTGCCTACGGCGGGGGGAAATCCTACGAGCAGTACTTC. Translation gives CASSTAYGGGKSYEQYF. The chain carries TRBV6-2 or TRBV6-3 and TRBJ2-7, with 8 bases fitting TRBD2. Unmatched junction bases numbered 14, after V lost 6 bases and J lost 1 base. This CDR3 comprises 17 residues. CDR1 and CDR2 (germline): MNHEY, SVGEGT.

This sequence joins TRBV14 and TRBJ1-2; D remains ambiguous. The CDR3 totals 15 residues. Trimming removed 1 base at V and 8 bases at J, with 17 bases between. The germline V gene has CDR1 SGHDN and CDR2 FVKESK. The CDR3 DNA reads as TGTGCCAGCAGCCAAGGGCGATCCGAGGCGAGAGGCTACACCTTC. Amino acid sequence: CASSQGRSEARGYTF.

This clone has just one count. The V gene is TRBV7-2, the J gene TRBJ1-4; D ambiguous. Germline V gene sequence: CDR1 SGHTA, CDR2 FQGNSA. Trimming took off 2 bases at V and 4 bases at J, with 11 bases between the two ends. The CDR3 sequence is 15 residues long. CDR3: CASSLMGNLNEKLFF. In nucleotides, the CDR3 is TGTGCCAGCAGCTTAATGGGCAATCTTAATGAAAAACTGTTTTTT.

A few counts support this clone. The chain is built from TRBV15 and TRBJ1-5; perhaps TRBD1 as D (5 bases). CDR3 length equals 15 residues. CDR1 is LNHNV and CDR2 is YYDKDF in the germline V gene (reference sequence). Deletions cut 0 bases from V and 7 bases from J, with 13 bases between. This CDR3 reads CATSRDLGGDQPQHF. In DNA form, the CDR3 reads TGTGCCACCAGCAGAGATTTAGGCGGGGACCAGCCCCAGCATTTT.

The V call is TRBV5-5, the J call TRBJ1-2; weak D call: TRBD1 (6 bases). Germline CDR1 reads SGHKS; CDR2 reads YYEKEE (reference sequence). The V and J ends lost 3 bases and 5 bases respectively, with 14 bases between them. This CDR3 is built from 14 residues. This chain's CDR3 is CASSWDTPSYGYTF. The CDR3 DNA reads as TGTGCCAGCAGCTGGGACACCCCGTCGTATGGCTACACCTTC.

This chain uses TRBV5-4 with TRBJ1-6; 7 bases align to TRBD1. Unmatched junction bases numbered 4, after V lost 5 bases and J lost 8 bases. Looked up from germline, CDR1 is SGHNT and CDR2 is YYREEE (reference sequence). CDR3 size: 13 residues. The CDR3, as DNA: TGTGCCAGCAGAAAAACAGGGGATTCACCCCTCCACTTT. Amino acids: CASRKTGDSPLHF.

This clone was found once. V gene TRBV5-4 combines with J gene TRBJ1-1, with D unclear. This CDR3 comprises 16 residues. Germline V CDR1 and CDR2: SGHNT, YYREEE (reference sequence). V lost 4 bases and J 0 bases, leaving 16 bases between the germline ends. The CDR3 nucleotides read TGTGCCAGCAGCGCAAGGTCCGGACGGGTGAACACTGAAGCTTTCTTT. Its protein product is CASSARSGRVNTEAFF.

The chain is built from TRBV19 and TRBJ1-2; a possible D gene is TRBD1 (6 bases). CDR1 and CDR2 (germline): LNHDA, SQIVND (reference sequence). V was trimmed by 4 bases and J by 2 bases, leaving 11 bases between them. The CDR3 spans 14 residues. The CDR3 nucleotides are TGTGCCAGTAGTAAGGGACATTCGAACTATGGCTACACCTTC. Translated, it gives CASSKGHSNYGYTF. The entire variable domain, with the rest obtained from reference TRBV19 and TRBJ1-2, is as follows: DGGITQSPKYLFRKEGQNVTLSCEQNLNHDAMYWYRQDPGQGLRLIYYSQIVNDFQKGDIAEGYSVSREKKESFPLTVTSAQKNPTAFYLCASSKGHSNYGYTFGSGTRLTVV.